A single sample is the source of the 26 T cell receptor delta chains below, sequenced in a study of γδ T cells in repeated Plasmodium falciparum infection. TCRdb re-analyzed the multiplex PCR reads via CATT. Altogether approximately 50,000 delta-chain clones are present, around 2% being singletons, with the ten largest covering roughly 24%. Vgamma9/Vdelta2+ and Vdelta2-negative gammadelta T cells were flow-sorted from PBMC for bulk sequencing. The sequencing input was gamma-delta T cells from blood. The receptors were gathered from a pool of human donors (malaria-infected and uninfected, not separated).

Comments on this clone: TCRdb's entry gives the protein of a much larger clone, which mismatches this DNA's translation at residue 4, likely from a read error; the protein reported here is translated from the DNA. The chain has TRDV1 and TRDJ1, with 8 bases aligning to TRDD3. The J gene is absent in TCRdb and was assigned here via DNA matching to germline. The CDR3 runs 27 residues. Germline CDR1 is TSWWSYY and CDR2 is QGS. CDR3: CALRERVVFVDLATGGLSYPYTDKLIF. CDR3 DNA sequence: TGTGCTCTTAGGGAACGAGTAGTCTTCGTCGACCTAGCTACTGGGGGGTTATCATACCCTTACACCGATAAACTCATCTTT.

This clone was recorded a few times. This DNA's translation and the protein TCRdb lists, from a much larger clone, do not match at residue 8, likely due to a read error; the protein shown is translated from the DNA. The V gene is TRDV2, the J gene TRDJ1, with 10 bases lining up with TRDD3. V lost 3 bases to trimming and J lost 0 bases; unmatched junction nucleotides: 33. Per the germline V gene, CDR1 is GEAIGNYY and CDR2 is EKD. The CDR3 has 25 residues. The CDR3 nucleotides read TGTGCCTGTGACGTCAAGGGTACACTACGCTGGGGGATATTAGAATTACCTCGGTACACCGATAAACTCATCTTT. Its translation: CACDVKGTLRWGILELPRYTDKLIF.

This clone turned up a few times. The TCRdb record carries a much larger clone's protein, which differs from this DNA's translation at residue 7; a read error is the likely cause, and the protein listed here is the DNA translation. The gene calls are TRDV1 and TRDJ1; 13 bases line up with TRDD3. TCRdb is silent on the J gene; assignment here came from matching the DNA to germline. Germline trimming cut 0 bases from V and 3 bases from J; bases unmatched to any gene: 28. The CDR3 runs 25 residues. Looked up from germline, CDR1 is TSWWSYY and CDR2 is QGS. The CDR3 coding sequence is TGTGCTCTTGGGGAACTACCGTCTTCCTACACAAAAACTGGGGGATACGCGTCCTCCCCCGATAAACTCATCTTT. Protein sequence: CALGELPSSYTKTGGYASSPDKLIF.

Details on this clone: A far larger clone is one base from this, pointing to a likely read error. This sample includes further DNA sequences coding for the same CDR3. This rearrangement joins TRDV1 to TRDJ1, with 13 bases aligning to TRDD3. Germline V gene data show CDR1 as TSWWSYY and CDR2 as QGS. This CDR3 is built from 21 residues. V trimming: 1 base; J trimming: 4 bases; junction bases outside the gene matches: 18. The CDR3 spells CALGEQSYRVLGDTRIDKLIF. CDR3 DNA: TGTGCTCTTGGGGAACAATCCTACCGAGTACTGGGGGATACGCGCATCGATAAACTCATCTTT.

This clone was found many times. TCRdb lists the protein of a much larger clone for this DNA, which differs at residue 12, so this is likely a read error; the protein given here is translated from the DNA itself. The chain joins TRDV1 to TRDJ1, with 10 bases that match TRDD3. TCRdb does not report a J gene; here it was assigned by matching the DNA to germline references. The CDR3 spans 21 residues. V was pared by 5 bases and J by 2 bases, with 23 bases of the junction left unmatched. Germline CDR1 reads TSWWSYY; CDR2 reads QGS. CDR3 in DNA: TGTGCTCTTGGGCATATCCAGCCCTACTGGGGGATGCAGGGTATGACCGATAAACTCATCTTT. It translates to CALGHIQPYWGMQGMTDKLIF.

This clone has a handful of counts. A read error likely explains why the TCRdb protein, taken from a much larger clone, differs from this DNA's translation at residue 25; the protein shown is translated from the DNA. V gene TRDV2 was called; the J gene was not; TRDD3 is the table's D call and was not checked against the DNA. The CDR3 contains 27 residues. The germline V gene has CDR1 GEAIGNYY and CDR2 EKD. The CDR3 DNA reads TGTGCCTGTGACACCGTTCGGTTTCGTTCCCCCGTACTGGGGGATACGTTTAGCGCTTCGGGCACCGATAAACCCATCTTT. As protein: CACDTVRFRSPVLGDTFSASGTDKPIF.

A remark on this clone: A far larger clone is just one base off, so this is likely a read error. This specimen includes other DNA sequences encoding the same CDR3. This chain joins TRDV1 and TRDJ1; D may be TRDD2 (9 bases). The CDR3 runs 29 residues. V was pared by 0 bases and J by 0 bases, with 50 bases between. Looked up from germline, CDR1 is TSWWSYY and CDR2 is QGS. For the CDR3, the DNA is TGTGCTCTTGGGGAACTCCACTTCCCCTTCCTACAGTTTTTGAGAGGGATACGCACAGCTACGGGGTACACCGATAAACTCATCTTT. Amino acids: CALGELHFPFLQFLRGIRTATGYTDKLIF.

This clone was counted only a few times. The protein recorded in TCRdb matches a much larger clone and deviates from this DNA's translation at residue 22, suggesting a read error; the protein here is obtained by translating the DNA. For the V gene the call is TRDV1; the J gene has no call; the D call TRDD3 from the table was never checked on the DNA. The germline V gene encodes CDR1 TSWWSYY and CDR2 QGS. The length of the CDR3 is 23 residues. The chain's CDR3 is CALGELTYWGIRTSSKDTDKLTF. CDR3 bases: TGTGCTCTTGGGGAACTTACTTACTGGGGGATACGGACCTCCTCTAAGGACACCGATAAACTCACCTTT.

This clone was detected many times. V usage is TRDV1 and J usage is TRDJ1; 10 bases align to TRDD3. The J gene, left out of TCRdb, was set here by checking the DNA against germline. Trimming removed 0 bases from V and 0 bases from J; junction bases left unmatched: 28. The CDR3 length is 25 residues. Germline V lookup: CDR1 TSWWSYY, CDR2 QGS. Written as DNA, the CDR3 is TGTGCTCTTGGGGAACTGGGTCCCTATCCCAACGACAAGTACTGGGGGATGAAGTACACCGATAAACTCATCTTT. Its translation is CALGELGPYPNDKYWGMKYTDKLIF.

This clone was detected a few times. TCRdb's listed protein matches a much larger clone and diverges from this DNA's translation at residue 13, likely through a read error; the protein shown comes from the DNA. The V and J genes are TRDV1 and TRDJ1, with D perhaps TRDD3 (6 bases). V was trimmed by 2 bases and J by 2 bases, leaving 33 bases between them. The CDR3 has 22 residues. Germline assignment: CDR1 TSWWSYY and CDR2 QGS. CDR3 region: CALGEALDLYWALPRGTDKLIF. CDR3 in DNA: TGTGCTCTTGGGGAAGCCCTGGATTTGTACTGGGCCCTACCACGGGGTACCGATAAACTCATCTTT.

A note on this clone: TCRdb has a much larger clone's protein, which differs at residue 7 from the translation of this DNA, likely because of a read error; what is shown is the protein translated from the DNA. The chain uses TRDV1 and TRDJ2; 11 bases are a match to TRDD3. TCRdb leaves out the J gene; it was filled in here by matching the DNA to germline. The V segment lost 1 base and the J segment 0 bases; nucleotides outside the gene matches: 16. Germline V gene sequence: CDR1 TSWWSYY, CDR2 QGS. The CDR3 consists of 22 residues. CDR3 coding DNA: TGTGCTCTTGGGGAACCCCTCCTTTTGTACTGGGGGATAGGGCCTTTGACAGCACAACTCTTCTTT. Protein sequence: CALGEPLLLYWGIGPLTAQLFF.

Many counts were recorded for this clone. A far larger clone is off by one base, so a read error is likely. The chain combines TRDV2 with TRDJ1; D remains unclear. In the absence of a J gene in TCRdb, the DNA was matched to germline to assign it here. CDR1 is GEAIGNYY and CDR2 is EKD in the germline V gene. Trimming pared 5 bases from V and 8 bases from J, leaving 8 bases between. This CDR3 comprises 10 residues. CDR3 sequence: CACGPNKLIF. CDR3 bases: TGTGCCTGTGGCCCTAACAAACTCATCTTT.

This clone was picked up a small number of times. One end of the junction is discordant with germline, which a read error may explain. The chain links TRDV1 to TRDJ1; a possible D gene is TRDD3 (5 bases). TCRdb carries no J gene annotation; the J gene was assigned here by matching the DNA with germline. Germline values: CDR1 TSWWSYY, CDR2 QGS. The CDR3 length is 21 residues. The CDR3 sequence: CALGELLFPPVRPGSRGKLIF. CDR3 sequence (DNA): TGTGCTCTCGGGGAACTACTATTCCCACCCGTTAGACCCGGGTCGCGTGGTAAACTCATCTTT.

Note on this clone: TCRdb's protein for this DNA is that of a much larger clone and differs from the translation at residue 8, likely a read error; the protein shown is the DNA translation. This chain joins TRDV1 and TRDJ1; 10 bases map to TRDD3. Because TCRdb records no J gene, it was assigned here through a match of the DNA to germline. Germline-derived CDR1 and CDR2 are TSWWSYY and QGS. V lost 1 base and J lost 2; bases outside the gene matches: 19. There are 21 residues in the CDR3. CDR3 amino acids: CALGEPRYLRRWGIPTDKLIF. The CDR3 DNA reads TGTGCTCTTGGGGAACCCCGTTACCTACGTAGGTGGGGGATACCAACCGATAAACTCATCTTT.

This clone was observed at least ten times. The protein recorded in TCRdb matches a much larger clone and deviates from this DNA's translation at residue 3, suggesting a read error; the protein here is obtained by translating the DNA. The CDR3 region is CARDTWGIGSWDTRQMFF. CDR3 bases: TGTGCCCGTGACACCTGGGGGATTGGCTCCTGGGACACCCGACAGATGTTTTTC. The gene calls are TRDV2 and TRDJ3; 9 nucleotides align to TRDD3. The J gene, left out of TCRdb, was set here by checking the DNA against germline. CDR3 length equals 18 residues. CDR1 and CDR2 (germline): GEAIGNYY, EKD.

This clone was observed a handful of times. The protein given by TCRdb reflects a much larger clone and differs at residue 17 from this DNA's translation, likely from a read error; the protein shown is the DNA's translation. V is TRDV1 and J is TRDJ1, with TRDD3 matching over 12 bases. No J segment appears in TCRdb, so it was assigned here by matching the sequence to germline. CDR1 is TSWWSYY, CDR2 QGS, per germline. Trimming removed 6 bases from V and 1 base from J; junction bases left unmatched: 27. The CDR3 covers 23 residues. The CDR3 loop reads CALGTLFLTGGYPPRTCTDKLIF. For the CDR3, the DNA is TGTGCTCTTGGTACTCTTTTTCTGACTGGGGGATACCCCCCCCGTACGTGCACCGATAAACTCATCTTT.

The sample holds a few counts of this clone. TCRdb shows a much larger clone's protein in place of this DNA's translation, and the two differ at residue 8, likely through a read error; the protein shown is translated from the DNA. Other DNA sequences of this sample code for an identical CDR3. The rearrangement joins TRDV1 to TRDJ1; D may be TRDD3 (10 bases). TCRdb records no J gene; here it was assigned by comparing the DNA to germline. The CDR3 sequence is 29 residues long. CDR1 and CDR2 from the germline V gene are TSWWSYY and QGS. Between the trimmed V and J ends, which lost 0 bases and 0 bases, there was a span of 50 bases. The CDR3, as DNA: TGTGCTCTTGGGGAACTCCACCTCCCCTTCCTACAGTTTTTGAGGGGGATACGCACAGCTACGGGGTACACCGATAAACTCATCTTT. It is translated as CALGELHLPFLQFLRGIRTATGYTDKLIF.

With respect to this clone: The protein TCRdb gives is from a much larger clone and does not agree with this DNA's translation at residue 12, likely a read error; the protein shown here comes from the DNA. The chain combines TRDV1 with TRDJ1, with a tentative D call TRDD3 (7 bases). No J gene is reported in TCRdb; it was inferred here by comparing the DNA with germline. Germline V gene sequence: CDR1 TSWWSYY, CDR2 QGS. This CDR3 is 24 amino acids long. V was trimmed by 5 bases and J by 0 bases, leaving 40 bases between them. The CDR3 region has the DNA TGTGCTCTTGGGACGAACGGAGGGAGGCCTTCCAGAATACTGGGGATAAAGTACACCGATAAACTCATCTTT. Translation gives CALGTNGGRPSRILGIKYTDKLIF.

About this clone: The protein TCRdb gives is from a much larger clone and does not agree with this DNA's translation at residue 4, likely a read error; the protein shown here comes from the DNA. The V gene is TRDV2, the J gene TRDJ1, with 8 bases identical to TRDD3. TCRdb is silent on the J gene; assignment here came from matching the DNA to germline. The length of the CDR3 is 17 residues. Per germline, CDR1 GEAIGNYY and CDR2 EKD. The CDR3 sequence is CACNTVLGAPYTDKLIF. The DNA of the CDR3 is TGTGCCTGTAACACCGTACTGGGGGCCCCGTACACCGATAAACTCATCTTT.

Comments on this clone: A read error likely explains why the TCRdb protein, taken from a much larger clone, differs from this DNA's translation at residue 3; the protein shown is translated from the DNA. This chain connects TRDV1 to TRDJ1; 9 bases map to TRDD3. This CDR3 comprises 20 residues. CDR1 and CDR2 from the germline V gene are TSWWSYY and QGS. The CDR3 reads CAPGDYPGTRTGGNTDKLIF. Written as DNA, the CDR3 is TGTGCTCCTGGGGATTACCCTGGTACCCGTACTGGGGGAAACACCGATAAACTCATCTTT.

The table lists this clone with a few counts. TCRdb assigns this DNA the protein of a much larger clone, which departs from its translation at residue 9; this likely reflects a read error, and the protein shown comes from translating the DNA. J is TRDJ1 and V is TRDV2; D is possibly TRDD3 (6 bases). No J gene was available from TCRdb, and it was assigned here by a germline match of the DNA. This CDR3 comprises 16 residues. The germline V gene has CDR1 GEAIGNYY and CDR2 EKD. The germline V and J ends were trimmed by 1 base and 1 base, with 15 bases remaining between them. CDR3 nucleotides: TGTGCCTGTGACACGGGGATTTATAGTATCACCGATAAACTCATCTTT. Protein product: CACDTGIYSITDKLIF.

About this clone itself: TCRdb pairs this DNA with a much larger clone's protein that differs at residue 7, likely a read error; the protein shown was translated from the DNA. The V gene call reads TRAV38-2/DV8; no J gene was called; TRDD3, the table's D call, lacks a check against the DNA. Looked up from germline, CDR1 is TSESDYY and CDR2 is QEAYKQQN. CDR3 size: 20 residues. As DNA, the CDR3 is TGTGCTTACGGAGGGAGCTTTCCTATGGCCATGAACTGGGGGATACGAAGGCTCATCTTT. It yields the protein CAYGGSFPMAMNWGIRRLIF.

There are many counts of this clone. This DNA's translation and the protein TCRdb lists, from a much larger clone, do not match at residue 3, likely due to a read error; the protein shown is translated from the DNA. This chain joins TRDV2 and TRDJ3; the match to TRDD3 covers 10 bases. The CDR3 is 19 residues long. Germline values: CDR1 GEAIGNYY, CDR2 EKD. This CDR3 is CARDTGGFGSSWDTRQMFF. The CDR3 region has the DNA TGTGCCCGTGACACTGGGGGATTCGGGAGCTCCTGGGACACCCGACAGATGTTTTTC.

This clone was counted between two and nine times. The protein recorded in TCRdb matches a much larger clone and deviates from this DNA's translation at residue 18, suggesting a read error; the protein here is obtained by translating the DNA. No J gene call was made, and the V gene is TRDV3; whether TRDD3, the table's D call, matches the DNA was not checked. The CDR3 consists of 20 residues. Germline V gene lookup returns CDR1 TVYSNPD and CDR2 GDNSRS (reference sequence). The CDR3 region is CAFRDPYYWGIPRWTDKPIF. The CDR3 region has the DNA TGTGCCTTTAGAGATCCCTATTACTGGGGCATCCCCCGTTGGACCGATAAACCCATCTTT.

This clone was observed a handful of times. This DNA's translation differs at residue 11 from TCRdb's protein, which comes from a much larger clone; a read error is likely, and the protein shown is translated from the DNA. CDR3 loop: CACDTLLSGKLLGDSPYTDKLIF. CDR3 in DNA: TGTGCCTGTGACACCTTGCTGAGTGGGAAATTACTGGGGGATTCCCCGTACACCGATAAACTCATCTTT. The chain combines TRDV2 with TRDJ1, with 10 nucleotides matching TRDD3. The V gene's germline CDR1 is GEAIGNYY and CDR2 EKD. The CDR3 sequence is 23 residues long. The trim removed 0 bases at V and 0 bases at J, leaving 24 bases unmatched.

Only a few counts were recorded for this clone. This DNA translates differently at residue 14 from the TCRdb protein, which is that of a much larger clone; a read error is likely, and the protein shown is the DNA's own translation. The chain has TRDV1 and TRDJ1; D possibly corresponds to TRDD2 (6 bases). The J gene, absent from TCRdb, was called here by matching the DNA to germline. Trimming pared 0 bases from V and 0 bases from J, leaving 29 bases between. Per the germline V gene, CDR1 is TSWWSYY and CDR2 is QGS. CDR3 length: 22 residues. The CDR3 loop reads CALGELGPTVPELPRDTDKLIF. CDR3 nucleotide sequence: TGTGCTCTTGGGGAACTGGGTCCTACGGTTCCAGAACTCCCCCGGGACACCGATAAACTCATCTTT.